The TCR beta chain described here comes from a study of patients and donors after allogeneic stem cell transplantation (dated by TCRdb to 2019 to 2021). V and J are truncated by 0 bases and 3 bases respectively, leaving an intervening sequence of 18 bases. Based on the germline V gene (reference sequence), the CDR1 and CDR2 sequences are DFQATT and SNEGSKA. Measured from the cysteine to the phenylalanine, the CDR3 is 16 residues long. The retained sequence is limited to the CDR3, 48 bases, with the frame set at the first base. This clonotype has a handful of counts. The specificity of this receptor is unknown. There are no base qualities to consult, and no much larger clone falls within one base. Libraries were built with RT-PCR. The reads were generated on a NextSeq 550. TCRdb reanalyzed the raw reads on its own, using fastp at Q25 for trimming and MiXCR for clone calling, and kept in-frame beta chains. CDR3 protein sequences are deduplicated, and each keeps its most common genes and DNA. For this sample the table gives about 12,000 distinct CDR3 sequences, of which around 25% were detected only once. The ten largest make up about 51% of the sample.

The sequenced material came from blood, either unsorted or a sorted T cell fraction (not recorded which). Rearrangement joined TRBV20-1 to TRBJ2-7; the D region is possibly TRBD1 or TRBD2, each matching across 5 bases. The clonotype comes from a human donor who was either an allogeneic HSCT recipient or a stem cell or donor lymphocyte infusion donor (not recorded which). It is not recorded whose cells these are; they may come from a transplant donor. The CDR3 protein: CSAREQPGPSFYEQYF. The nucleotide sequence is TGCAGTGCTAGAGAACAACCGGGACCCTCCTTCTACGAGCAGTACTTC.